Listed here is a single T cell receptor beta chain. What it binds is not known. The data are from a study of vaccination and CD4 T cells after COVID-19. Study-wide results and caveats: It was found that, in convalescent patients, 304 of 307 vaccine-specific clones were spike mono-reactive. It was observed that, in convalescent patients, a median around 88% of reactive clones arose only post-vaccination.

The treatment denotes: approximately 10-day PBMC culture with coronavirus spike peptide pools or control peptides (ViraFEST assay). The unexposed donor gave CD4+ T cells before the COVID-19 pandemic (2011-2018). IL-2 at about 9.3 IU/ml and peptide pools at 10 ug/ml were added to PBMCs cultured at roughly 2 million per well. Researchers used the Oncomine TCR Beta short-read assay to sequence DNA from cultured CD4+ T cells. CD4+ T cells were cultured, and genomic DNA was extracted from them. MiXCR was run by TCRdb on the PCR reads, yielding one entry per CDR3 protein. Altogether roughly 10,000 distinct CDR3 sequences are present, about 39% being singletons, with the ten largest covering roughly 14%. This sequence originates from a human donor in good health. Sequenced material: CD4+ T cells from blood, cultured in vitro.

The CDR3: CASAWGFEQYF. In nucleotides, the CDR3 is TGTGCCAGCGCTTGGGGTTTCGAGCAGTACTTC. J is TRBJ2-7 and V is TRBV6-2 or TRBV6-3; D not resolved. Trimming shortened V by 8 bases and J by 6 bases, and 11 bases separated the two germline ends. The CDR3 runs 11 residues. Germline V gives CDR1 MNHEY, CDR2 SVGEGT.